This T cell receptor beta chain was sequenced in a study of cytomegalovirus exposure and HLA in healthy donors. Vbeta (60) and Jbeta (13) primers were used in the PCR. Clones were read by immunoSEQ multiplex PCR, and TCRdb kept only the in-frame ones, dropping some. The data show 200,000 or so clones, 80% to 90% seen once. All donors participated as healthy donors of bone marrow. The CDR3 runs to 16 residues. Trimming shortened V by 1 base and J by 4 bases, and 14 bases separated the two germline ends. The germline V gene encodes CDR1 MNHNS and CDR2 SASEGT. Whole-study findings and limits: An analysis was carried out at a later point. It showed that HLA-associated TCR beta chains were more clonally expanded than equally common non-associated chains. Another analysis was done later, and it associated more than 15,000 TCR beta sequences with HLA alleles at 0.05 false discovery rate. Confirmation in vitro established that a few CMV-associated chains were specific for CMV antigens.

Concerning this clone: Its target is not known.

The sample comprised PBMCs. The chain combines TRBV6-1 with TRBJ1-5, with D maybe TRBD1 (5 bases). The sequence was collected from a young man in good health and CMV-seronegative. The CDR3 sequence: CASSEGGAWANQPQHF. As DNA, the CDR3 is TGTGCCAGCAGTGAAGGGGGCGCGTGGGCGAATCAGCCCCAGCATTTT.